The clone carrying this T cell receptor (beta chain) occurred a few times. This entry is derived from a study of T cell repertoires in cytomegalovirus infection. In the study overall: Through public TCR beta signatures, both CMV infection and matching HLA type were indicated.

TCRdb reprocessed the reads via MiXCR and lists one record per CDR3 protein. This sample has approximately 290,000 distinct CDR3 sequences; about a quarter occur once, and the top ten carry around 14%. This CDR3 is built from 15 residues. Trimming left V 5 bases short and J 7 bases short, with 18 bases between. Germline V CDR1 and CDR2: MNHEY, SVGEGT. The V call is TRBV6-2 or TRBV6-3, the J call TRBJ1-5, with D possibly matching TRBD1 (6 bases). The sample comprised PBMCs. This receptor was obtained from a human donor in good health (CMV status not recorded). Some clones in this sample may be carry-over from other donors' samples. The CDR3 nucleotides are TGTGCCAGCAGTGCCTTGGGGCCCAGGGGCCAGCCCCAGCATTTT. Translating it yields CASSALGPRGQPQHF.